This TCR beta chain was captured by sequencing in a study of blood T cell repertoires in COVID-19. The protocol was immunoSEQ multiplex PCR, while the TCRdb copy is restricted to in-frame clones and leaves out a portion. The sample carries approximately 260,000 clones, around 82% recorded once. The germline CDR1 and CDR2 sequences are MNHEY and SMNVEV (reference sequence). With V trimmed by 6 bases and J by 4 bases, 11 bases remained unmatched. The length of the CDR3 is 16 residues. This clone was seen only a few times. The chain uses TRBV27 and TRBJ1-5; 8 nucleotides line up with TRBD1. Input material: peripheral blood. This TCR derives from a woman aged 80 or over with active or convalescent COVID-19. The CDR3 sequence is CASRYPGQGDNQPQHF. DNA of the CDR3: TGTGCCAGCAGATACCCCGGACAGGGTGATAATCAGCCCCAGCATTTT.